This T cell receptor beta chain originates from a study of CD8 T cells in ankylosing spondylitis. In this sample, this clonotype turned up many times. The target antigen is unknown. V was shortened by 4 bases and J by 6 bases, with 13 bases between the two germline ends. There are 13 residues in the CDR3. Germline-derived CDR1 and CDR2 are MNHEY and SVGEGT. Using quantitative 5'-RACE with molecular barcodes, the authors made TCR beta libraries. MiXCR, run by TCRdb on the 5' RACE reads, gives a single entry per CDR3 protein. The data show around 180,000 distinct CDR3 sequences, roughly 13% seen once. Whole-study findings and limits: Those disease-linked clones were CD8+; they were also relatively rare in peripheral blood. A TCR beta motif of eight highly homologous variants appeared characteristic of ankylosing spondylitis blood. Significant enrichment of disease-linked clones was reported in matched ankylosing spondylitis synovial fluid.

The receptor's source is a female donor with ankylosing spondylitis or in good health (not recorded which). The chain recombines TRBV6-2 or TRBV6-3 with TRBJ2-7; D gene unclear. Sequenced sample: blood, either unsorted or a sorted T cell fraction (not recorded which). CDR3 DNA sequence: TGTGCCAGCAGTTTTCGAGAGTCGGGCGAGCAGTACTTC. It codes for CASSFRESGEQYF.